This T cell receptor beta chain was found in a study of CD8 T cells in Susac syndrome. Study-wide results and limits: The relatively small number of individuals in the TCR sequencing and HLA analysis was acknowledged by the study.

The authors reverse transcribed roughly 0.5 to 1 ug RNA with random hexamers. The CDR3 of TCR beta was amplified by immunoSEQ multiplex PCR across 54 Vbeta and 13 Jbeta. TCRdb itself ran the immunoSEQ multiplex PCR reads through MiXCR, one entry per CDR3 protein. The table lists 150,000 to 200,000 distinct CDR3 sequences, more than 90% of them singletons. Regarding this clonotype: Its target is unknown.

FACS enriched CD8+ TEMRA cells, while bulk CD8+ and CD4+ were negatively isolated. The source of this sequence is a human donor in good health. The sample comprised CD4+ T cells from PBMCs.

Written as DNA, the CDR3 is TGTGCCAGCAGTTTACGGTCAGGGTGGCAGCCCCAGCATTTT. The encoded protein is CASSLRSGWQPQHF. V usage is TRBV28 and J usage is TRBJ1-5; D perhaps matches TRBD1 (5 bases). The CDR3 extends over 14 amino acids. CDR1 and CDR2 (germline): MDHEN, SYDVKM. V was clipped by 2 bases and J by 7 bases, with 12 bases between them.